Shown below are 14 T cell receptor beta chains from a single sample sequenced in a study of shared clonotypes between healthy human individuals. Sequenced by immunoSEQ multiplex PCR; TCRdb stores in-frame clones only, minus some. The sample yields millions of clones, 85% to 95% seen once. The sequenced sample consisted of naive CD4+ T cells sorted from blood. The subset denotes: CD45RA+ positively selected. The receptor source for this set is a man between 18 and 29 years old in good health.

CDR3 region: CASSQDWVQLAGVYEQFF. CDR3 sequence (DNA): TGCGCCAGCAGCCAAGATTGGGTACAACTAGCGGGAGTCTATGAGCAGTTCTTC. The chain combines TRBV4-3 with TRBJ2-1, with TRBD2 matching over 11 bases. The CDR3 has 18 residues. Germline V gene lookup returns CDR1 LGHNA and CDR2 YSLEER. V shed 0 bases and J 8 bases; nucleotides not matched to a gene: 12.

This chain connects TRBV5-1 to TRBJ2-5; D possibly uses TRBD1 or TRBD2 (5 bases each). Germline lookup yields CDR1 SGHRS and CDR2 YFSETQ. V lost 2 bases and J lost 1, with 12 bases in between. CDR3 length equals 15 residues. The CDR3 coding sequence is TGCGCCAGCAGCTTTATGAGGGGCCTCCAAGAGACCCAGTACTTC. This codes for CASSFMRGLQETQYF.

The chain has TRBV7-9 and TRBJ1-2; 11 nucleotides align to TRBD1. The CDR3 spans 15 residues. V shed 4 bases, J shed 8 bases, and the junction held 9 bases outside the gene matches. CDR1 and CDR2 (germline): SEHNR, FQNEAQ (reference sequence). The CDR3 coding sequence is TGTGCCAGCAGCTCCGGACAGGGGGCGATCGACGGCTACACCTTC. As protein: CASSSGQGAIDGYTF.

This chain connects TRBV30 to TRBJ1-4; possible D gene TRBD1, 6 bases. V was clipped by 0 bases and J by 7 bases, with 12 bases between them. The CDR3 has 14 amino acids. Germline values: CDR1 GTSNPN, CDR2 SVGIG (reference sequence). CDR3 protein: CAWSVWGRGEKLFF. CDR3 nucleotide sequence: TGTGCCTGGAGTGTATGGGGGCGGGGTGAAAAACTGTTTTTT. The full variable domain, rest sourced from reference TRBV30 and TRBJ1-4, is SQTIHQWPATLVQPVGSPLSLECTVEGTSNPNLYWYRQAAGRGLQLLFYSVGIGQISSEVPQNLSASRPQDRQFILSSKKLLLSDSGFYLCAWSVWGRGEKLFFGSGTQLSVL.

The chain has TRBV27 and TRBJ2-7, with D unresolved. V dropped 5 bases and J dropped 7 bases, with 9 bases sitting between them. Germline-derived CDR1 and CDR2 are MNHEY and SMNVEV (reference sequence). The CDR3 length is 11 residues. This chain's CDR3 is CASSNFGEQYF. DNA of the CDR3: TGTGCCAGCAGTAACTTCGGGGAGCAGTACTTC.

The genes are TRBV19 and TRBJ1-2; unclear D gene. The CDR3 runs 14 residues. In germline, CDR1 is LNHDA, CDR2 SQIVND (reference sequence). Trimming stripped 7 bases from V and 7 bases from J, with 19 bases between. CDR3 sequence reads: CASISGGVLSGYTF. The DNA for the CDR3 is TGTGCCAGTATTTCGGGCGGGGTTCTCTCTGGCTACACCTTC.

The chain recombines TRBV5-1 with TRBJ2-3; D unclear. The germline gives CDR1 SGHRS, CDR2 YFSETQ. The CDR3 sequence is 12 residues long. Trimming pared 5 bases from V and 9 bases from J, leaving 13 bases between. The CDR3 DNA reads as TGCGCCAGCAGGACCCCGGATGGGACGCAGTATTTT. It translates to CASRTPDGTQYF.

V is TRBV5-1 and J is TRBJ2-5; D call uncertain. The DNA end is more similar to TRBJ2-7, so the J call may be wrong. Germline CDR1 and CDR2: SGHRS and YFSETQ. CDR3 length: 12 residues. The CDR3 loop reads CASSLDYYEQYF. The CDR3 region has the DNA TGCGCCAGCAGCTTGGACTACTACGAGCAGTACTTC.

The CDR3 sequence is CASSLDSRSNQPQHF. The DNA for the CDR3 is TGTGCCAGCAGCTTAGACAGTAGGAGCAATCAGCCCCAGCATTTT. V usage is TRBV7-2 and J usage is TRBJ1-5; no reliable D call. V lost 1 base to trimming and J lost 1 base, with 8 bases between them. The CDR3 covers 15 residues. Germline CDR1 SGHTA, CDR2 FQGNSA. Combining the CDR3 with reference TRBV7-2 and TRBJ1-5 gives the whole variable domain GAGVSQSPSNKVTEKGKDVELRCDPISGHTALYWYRQSLGQGLEFLIYFQGNSAPDKSGLPSDRFSAERTGGSVSTLTIQRTQQEDSAVYLCASSLDSRSNQPQHFGDGTRLSIL.

V is TRBV14 and J is TRBJ2-7; 11 positions agree with TRBD2. Germline-derived CDR1 and CDR2 are SGHDN and FVKESK. V was clipped by 4 bases and J by 2 bases; unmatched bases: 4. The CDR3 runs 15 residues. CDR3 amino acids: CASSRLAGTPYEQYF. The CDR3 DNA reads TGTGCCAGCAGCCGACTAGCGGGAACCCCCTACGAGCAGTACTTC.

This chain uses TRBV7-9 with TRBJ2-1; D gene uncertain. V dropped 4 bases and J dropped 0 bases, with 10 bases sitting between them. Germline CDR1 SEHNR, CDR2 FQNEAQ (reference sequence). This CDR3 is built from 15 residues. CDR3 nucleotides: TGTGCCAGCAGCTCCTTGTCCAGCTCCTACAATGAGCAGTTCTTC. Its protein product is CASSSLSSSYNEQFF.

This clone was seen once. The chain has TRBV2 and TRBJ1-5; D remains ambiguous. The CDR3 is 13 residues long. V shed 7 bases and J shed 8 bases, with 15 bases lying between them. Germline V lookup: CDR1 SNHLY, CDR2 FYNNEI. The CDR3 region is CASTLSTFEPQHF. CDR3 in DNA: TGTGCCAGCACCCTTTCCACGTTCGAGCCCCAGCATTTT.

The chain uses TRBV2 and TRBJ2-7, with D unresolved. The CDR3 extends over 14 amino acids. V lost 7 bases and J 3 bases, leaving 16 bases between the germline ends. Germline V gene data show CDR1 as SNHLY and CDR2 as FYNNEI. The CDR3 region is CASIVMERRYEQYF. For the CDR3, the DNA is TGTGCCAGCATTGTTATGGAGCGACGCTACGAGCAGTACTTC.

The V and J genes are TRBV7-2 and TRBJ1-1, with a tentative D call TRBD1 (5 bases). CDR3 length: 10 residues. Germline loops: CDR1 SGHTA, CDR2 FQGNSA. V lost 11 bases and J lost 5, with 9 bases in between. CDR3 region: CARRGTEAFF. CDR3 bases: TGTGCCCGGCGGGGGACTGAAGCTTTCTTT. The full variable domain, completed using reference TRBV7-2 and TRBJ1-1, is GAGVSQSPSNKVTEKGKDVELRCDPISGHTALYWYRQSLGQGLEFLIYFQGNSAPDKSGLPSDRFSAERTGGSVSTLTIQRTQQEDSAVYLCARRGTEAFFGQGTRLTVV.